The 25 T cell receptor beta chains below come from one sample, sequenced in a study of T cells in narcolepsy. TCRdb's table, derived via immunoSEQ multiplex PCR, lists solely in-frame clones and lacks some. This sample carries fewer than 40,000 clones, roughly four fifths of them seen once, and the ten largest clones take roughly 0.68%. Input material: memory (CD45RA-) CD4+ T cells from blood. These receptors all come from a human donor in good health.

The V gene is TRBV28, the J gene TRBJ1-2; D unclear. In germline, CDR1 is MDHEN, CDR2 SYDVKM. Trimming took off 7 bases at V and 7 bases at J, with 10 bases between the two ends. The CDR3 extends over 11 amino acids. The DNA of the CDR3 is TGTGCCAGCAAGGCCGGCCCTGGCTACACCTTC. It encodes CASKAGPGYTF.

The CDR3 is CASSAGTGGYEQYF. The CDR3 DNA follows: TGTGCCAGCAGCGCCGGGACAGGGGGCTACGAGCAGTACTTC. The V call is TRBV9, the J call TRBJ2-7, with 11 bases matching TRBD1. The germline V gene encodes CDR1 SGDLS and CDR2 YYNGEE. The V gene end was trimmed by 3 bases and the J gene end by 3 bases; junction bases not matched to a gene: 2. This CDR3 spans 14 amino acids.

The chain links TRBV28 to TRBJ2-1; TRBD2 aligns across 13 bases. This CDR3 has 17 residues. Losses at the gene ends were 4 bases for V and 0 bases for J; bases not matched to a gene: 3. CDR1 and CDR2 from the germline V gene are MDHEN and SYDVKM. Here the CDR3 DNA reads TGTGCCAGCAGTTCCCGACTAGCGGGGGGCTCCTACAATGAGCAGTTCTTC. Translation gives CASSSRLAGGSYNEQFF. The variable domain in full, completed from reference TRBV28 and TRBJ2-1, reads DVKVTQSSRYLVKRTGEKVFLECVQDMDHENMFWYRQDPGLGLRLIYFSYDVKMKEKGDIPEGYSVSREKKERFSLILESASTNQTSMYLCASSSRLAGGSYNEQFFGPGTRLTVL.

This sequence joins TRBV7-2 and TRBJ1-1, with 8 bases matching TRBD1. CDR1 and CDR2 from the germline V gene are SGHTA and FQGNSA. The CDR3 runs to 13 residues. Germline trimming cut 5 bases from V and 7 bases from J; bases unmatched to any gene: 6. The CDR3 region has the DNA TGTGCCAGCAGCCAAAAACAGGGGGTTGAAGCTTTCTTT. This gives the protein CASSQKQGVEAFF. Drawing the rest from reference TRBV7-2 and TRBJ1-1, the complete variable domain is GAGVSQSPSNKVTEKGKDVELRCDPISGHTALYWYRQSLGQGLEFLIYFQGNSAPDKSGLPSDRFSAERTGGSVSTLTIQRTQQEDSAVYLCASSQKQGVEAFFGQGTRLTVV.

The chain couples TRBV30 to TRBJ1-4; D remains unclear. V was trimmed by 3 bases and J by 8 bases, leaving 10 bases between them. The CDR3 sequence is 12 residues long. The germline V gene has CDR1 GTSNPN and CDR2 SVGIG (reference sequence). CDR3 coding DNA: TGTGCCTGGAGAGAGGGCCGGGAAAAACTGTTTTTT. Translating gives CAWREGREKLFF.

The chain has TRBV10-2 and TRBJ2-3, with 7 bases that match TRBD1. Germline V gene lookup returns CDR1 WSHSY and CDR2 SAAADI. Trimming took 9 bases from V and 1 from J; bases not matched to a gene: 7. The length of the CDR3 is 14 residues. This CDR3 reads CARSRDRRTDTQYF. CDR3 DNA sequence: TGCGCCAGGTCCCGGGACAGACGCACAGATACGCAGTATTTT.

This chain links TRBV15 with TRBJ2-3; D ambiguous. CDR3 size: 13 residues. Looked up from germline, CDR1 is LNHNV and CDR2 is YYDKDF (reference sequence). V lost 0 bases to trimming and J lost 6 bases, with 7 bases between them. The chain's CDR3 is CATSRDQDDTQYF. In DNA form, the CDR3 reads TGTGCCACCAGCAGAGATCAGGACGATACGCAGTATTTT.

This clone was counted between two and nine times. This chain uses TRBV5-4 with TRBJ2-3; 8 bases align to TRBD2. CDR3 size: 13 residues. Germline loops: CDR1 SGHNT, CDR2 YYREEE (reference sequence). The V segment lost 4 bases and the J segment 4 bases; nucleotides outside the gene matches: 2. CDR3 region: CASSGLAADTQYF. In DNA, the CDR3 is TGTGCCAGCAGCGGACTAGCTGCAGATACGCAGTATTTT.

The gene calls are TRBV11-2 and TRBJ1-5; D ambiguous. V lost 5 bases and J lost 4, with 6 bases in between. The CDR3 loop spans 12 amino acids. Germline assignment: CDR1 SGHAT and CDR2 FQNNGV. The CDR3 loop is CASSQPNQPQHF. Written as DNA, the CDR3 is TGTGCCAGCAGCCAACCAAATCAGCCCCAGCATTTT.

A few counts support this clone. V is TRBV2 and J is TRBJ2-3; TRBD1 matches at 9 bases. J lost 3 bases, V lost 6 bases, and 7 bases had no gene match. Per germline, CDR1 SNHLY and CDR2 FYNNEI. This CDR3 spans 15 amino acids. The CDR3 DNA sequence: TGTGCCAGCAGCACAGGGGGCAGGATAACAGATACGCAGTATTTT. The encoded protein is CASSTGGRITDTQYF.

The CDR3 sequence is CASSSGLGRINEQFF. The CDR3 DNA reads as TGTGCCAGCAGCTCGGGACTAGGTCGTATTAATGAGCAGTTCTTC. The genes are TRBV5-4 and TRBJ2-1; 8 positions agree with TRBD2. The germline V gene has CDR1 SGHNT and CDR2 YYREEE (reference sequence). The CDR3 is 15 residues long. V was clipped by 3 bases and J by 7 bases; unmatched bases: 9.

The chain uses TRBV7-3 and TRBJ1-6, with 9 bases that match TRBD1. Looked up from germline, CDR1 is SGHTA and CDR2 is FQGTGA. The V segment lost 5 bases and the J segment 8 bases; nucleotides outside the gene matches: 7. CDR3 size: 15 residues. As DNA, the CDR3 is TGTGCCAGCAGCCTGGGGACAGGGAGTTATTCACCCCTCCACTTT. Translated, it gives CASSLGTGSYSPLHF.

The chain carries TRBV4-1 and TRBJ1-2, with TRBD1 matching over 7 bases. The V and J ends lost 7 bases and 3 bases, in that order; junction bases with no gene match: 11. The CDR3 runs to 15 residues. From germline, CDR1 is MGHRA and CDR2 YSYEKL. The CDR3 spells CASKGGTIGDYGYTF. CDR3 coding DNA: TGCGCCAGCAAAGGGGGCACGATCGGCGACTATGGCTACACCTTC.

The rearrangement uses TRBV5-1 and TRBJ1-1, with 7 positions matching TRBD1. The germline V gene encodes CDR1 SGHRS and CDR2 YFSETQ. V gave up 2 bases and J gave up 4 bases; unmatched junction bases: 5. The CDR3 consists of 14 residues. The CDR3 coding sequence is TGCGCCAGCAGCTTACAGGGGAAAGGCACTGAAGCTTTCTTT. It specifies CASSLQGKGTEAFF. The variable domain in full, completed from reference TRBV5-1 and TRBJ1-1, reads KAGVTQTPRYLIKTRGQQVTLSCSPISGHRSVSWYQQTPGQGLQFLFEYFSETQRNKGNFPGRFSGRQFSNSRSEMNVSTLELGDSALYLCASSLQGKGTEAFFGQGTRLTVV.

This sequence joins TRBV2 and TRBJ2-5; D is possibly TRBD1 or TRBD2 (5 bases each). The germline gives CDR1 SNHLY, CDR2 FYNNEI. V lost 5 bases, J lost 5 bases, and 18 bases lay in between. The CDR3 loop spans 15 amino acids. CDR3 DNA sequence: TGTGCCAGCAGTCCAGACTGGGGGTGGGCTGAGACCCAGTACTTC. It translates to CASSPDWGWAETQYF. Full variable domain (remainder filled in from reference TRBV2 and TRBJ2-5): EPEVTQTPSHQVTQMGQEVILRCVPISNHLYFYWYRQILGQKVEFLVSFYNNEISEKSEIFDDQFSVERPDGSNFTLKIRSTKLEDSAMYFCASSPDWGWAETQYFGPGTRLLVL.

The chain couples TRBV4-1 to TRBJ1-2, with 12 bases aligning to TRBD1. Looked up from germline, CDR1 is MGHRA and CDR2 is YSYEKL. V lost 2 bases, J lost 4 bases, and 2 bases stayed unmatched. This CDR3 is 15 amino acids long. CDR3 sequence: CASSQRDRGPYGYTF. CDR3 sequence (DNA): TGCGCCAGCAGCCAACGGGACAGGGGGCCCTATGGCTACACCTTC.

The J gene is TRBJ2-5, the V gene TRBV5-1; 7 nucleotides line up with TRBD2. The CDR3 consists of 15 residues. Trimming cost V 4 bases and J 2 bases; bases outside gene matches: 8. CDR1 is SGHRS and CDR2 is YFSETQ in the germline V gene. CDR3 residues: CASSGSGGKQETQYF. The CDR3 coding sequence is TGCGCCAGCAGCGGGTCCGGGGGGAAACAAGAGACCCAGTACTTC. The full variable domain, rest sourced from reference TRBV5-1 and TRBJ2-5, is KAGVTQTPRYLIKTRGQQVTLSCSPISGHRSVSWYQQTPGQGLQFLFEYFSETQRNKGNFPGRFSGRQFSNSRSEMNVSTLELGDSALYLCASSGSGGKQETQYFGPGTRLLVL.

The V and J genes are TRBV6-5 and TRBJ1-5, with D unresolved. The germline V gene encodes CDR1 MNHEY and CDR2 SVGAGI. V was shortened by 4 bases and J by 5 bases, with 15 bases between the two germline ends. The CDR3 totals 15 residues. CDR3 loop: CASSSFINSHQPQHF. The CDR3 coding sequence is TGTGCCAGCAGTTCCTTTATAAATTCCCATCAGCCCCAGCATTTT.

V usage is TRBV6-5 and J usage is TRBJ1-4; no clear D. Germline values: CDR1 MNHEY, CDR2 SVGAGI. The CDR3 is 15 residues long. The germline V and J ends were trimmed by 0 bases and 8 bases, with 13 bases remaining between them. CDR3 coding DNA: TGTGCCAGCAGTTACTCCGGGGTTGGATTCGAAAAACTGTTTTTT. Amino acids: CASSYSGVGFEKLFF.

The chain carries TRBV7-2 and TRBJ1-1; no clear D gene. The V end was cut by 5 bases, the J end by 8 bases, with 15 bases between. This CDR3 has 13 amino acids. Germline V CDR1 and CDR2: SGHTA, FQGNSA. CDR3 residues: CASSQRMQTEAFF. In nucleotides, the CDR3 is TGTGCCAGCAGCCAACGTATGCAGACCGAAGCTTTCTTT.

The chain uses TRBV11-3 and TRBJ2-2; TRBD1 matches 8 bases. V lost 3 bases and J lost 6; bases outside the gene matches: 3. The CDR3 contains 14 residues. Germline loops: CDR1 SGHNT, CDR2 YENEEA. As DNA, the CDR3 is TGTGCCAGCAGCTTGACAGGGGTGGCCGGGGAGCTGTTTTTT. Its protein is CASSLTGVAGELFF.

The V and J genes are TRBV23-1 and TRBJ1-5, with unresolved D. TRBV23-1 carries the ORF label, with uncertain function. The CDR3 extends over 16 amino acids. Between the trimmed V and J ends, which lost 0 bases and 4 bases, there was a span of 13 bases. Written as DNA, the CDR3 is TGCGCCAGCAGTCAATCGTGGAGGCTAGGGAATCAGCCCCAGCATTTT. Protein sequence: CASSQSWRLGNQPQHF.

This clone was found once. V and J are TRBV18 and TRBJ2-3; perhaps TRBD2 as D (7 bases). This CDR3 region has 16 residues. V gave up 6 bases and J gave up 4 bases, with 20 bases separating them. Looked up from germline, CDR1 is KGHSH and CDR2 is LQKENI. Written as DNA, the CDR3 is TGTGCCAGCTCCGGACTGGGGGGGGCTGGGTCAGATACGCAGTATTTT. It specifies CASSGLGGAGSDTQYF.

The gene calls are TRBV7-2 and TRBJ2-7; D call uncertain. The V gene lost 4 bases and the J gene lost 2 bases, with 6 bases spanning the gap. Germline V lookup: CDR1 SGHTA, CDR2 FQGNSA. The CDR3 is 12 amino acids. The chain's CDR3 is CASSSFAYEQYF. The CDR3 nucleotides read TGTGCCAGCAGCTCCTTCGCCTACGAGCAGTACTTC.

The rearrangement uses TRBV10-2 and TRBJ1-1; D ambiguous. Germline CDR1 is WSHSY and CDR2 is SAAADI. The CDR3 consists of 14 residues. V lost 3 bases and J lost 2, with 10 bases in between. Here the CDR3 reads CASSEIGANTEAFF. CDR3 in DNA: TGCGCCAGCAGTGAAATTGGAGCCAACACTGAAGCTTTCTTT.